Described below is a single T cell receptor beta chain sequence and its context. The antigen is unknown. Profiled with immunoSEQ multiplex PCR; TCRdb holds only in-frame clones, not every one. The data contain some 40,000 clones, about 75% of them seen just once; the ten biggest clones take up around 7.8%. The data are from a study of pediatric ulcerative colitis. Findings and caveats of the study: Two rectal clonotypes were found only in ulcerative colitis patients, all of them. Ulcerative colitis patients shared more blood-rectal clones than controls. Blood samples from a couple of patients yielded substantially fewer templates and were excluded from blood-rectal overlap analysis.

Germline V gene data show CDR1 as SGHNT and CDR2 as YYREEE (reference sequence). This CDR3 is 14 amino acids long. V shed 1 base and J 6 bases; nucleotides not matched to a gene: 4. The rectum was sampled with one to two pinch biopsies at colonoscopy. Ulcerative colitis patients received no immunosuppressive medication before the diagnostic colonoscopy. This TCR derives from a boy between 10 and 17 years old with severe ulcerative colitis. Sequences were obtained from gut tissue. The chain joins TRBV5-4 to TRBJ1-1; 9 positions match TRBD1. The CDR3 nucleotides are TGTGCCAGCAGCTTGAGACAGGGGGTTCCTGAAGCTTTCTTT. It yields the protein CASSLRQGVPEAFF. Full variable domain (outside the CDR3, taken from reference TRBV5-4 and TRBJ1-1): ETGVTQSPTHLIKTRGQQVTLRCSSQSGHNTVSWYQQALGQGPQFIFQYYREEENGRGNFPPRFSGLQFPNYSSELNVNALELDDSALYLCASSLRQGVPEAFFGQGTRLTVV.